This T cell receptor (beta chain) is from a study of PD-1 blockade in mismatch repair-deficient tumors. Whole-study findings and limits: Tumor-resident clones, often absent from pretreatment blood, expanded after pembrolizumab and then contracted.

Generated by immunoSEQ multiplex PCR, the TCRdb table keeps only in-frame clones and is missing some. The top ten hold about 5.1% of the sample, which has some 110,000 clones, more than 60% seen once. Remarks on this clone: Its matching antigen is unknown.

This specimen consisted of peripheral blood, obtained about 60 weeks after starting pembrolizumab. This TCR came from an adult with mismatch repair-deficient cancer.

In DNA, the CDR3 is TGTGCCAGCAGCTCCTTGGATACGCTGGCTAGCGGGAGCATCGCAGATACGCAGTATTTT. Translating it yields CASSSLDTLASGSIADTQYF. The chain joins TRBV11-3 to TRBJ2-3, with 10 bases aligning to TRBD2. Germline loops: CDR1 SGHNT, CDR2 YENEEA. With V trimmed by 4 bases and J by 4 bases, 20 bases remained unmatched. This CDR3 contains 20 residues. The variable domain in full, with the rest retrieved from reference TRBV11-3 and TRBJ2-3, is EAGVVQSPRYKIIEKKQPVAFWCNPISGHNTLYWYLQNLGQGPELLIRYENEEAVDDSQLPKDRFSAERLKGVDSTLKIQPAELGDSAVYLCASSSLDTLASGSIADTQYFGPGTRLTVL.